This T cell receptor (beta chain) stems from a study of blood T cell repertoires in COVID-19. Study in general: From T cells, B-cell-depleted T cells, or PBMCs came the material, which was cDNA or gDNA.

Trimming pared 2 bases from V and 4 bases from J, leaving 17 bases between. The CDR3 totals 16 residues. The germline CDR1 and CDR2 sequences are SGHTA and FQGNSA. The Seattle patients joined while their infection was active and were tracked longitudinally afterward. Original processing methods: From reference gene primer amplification, estimates of nucleated cell counts were derived. Sequencing used immunoSEQ multiplex PCR; TCRdb keeps in-frame clones, though not all of them. V, J and clone size are taken as reported in that table, and D and trimming were inferred from the DNA itself. The sample has under 350,000 clones; approximately 92% are singletons.

The sequenced sample consisted of peripheral blood. This clonotype was obtained from a woman in her 30s with COVID-19, enrolled during active disease. V and J are TRBV7-2 and TRBJ1-2; D is possibly TRBD1 (5 bases). The CDR3 reads CASSLKFFGGIYGYTF. The CDR3, as DNA: TGTGCCAGCAGCTTAAAGTTCTTCGGGGGTATCTATGGCTACACCTTC.